Shown below are 5 T cell receptor beta chains from a single sample sequenced in a study of vaccination effects on CD4 cells after COVID-19. For these TCRs, the target antigens are not known. Method: immunoSEQ multiplex PCR; TCRdb's copy keeps in-frame clones and lacks some. Of about 73,000 clones in the sample, approximately 75% were seen once. Pools of viral peptides were used by the ViraFEST assay to expand antigen-specific CD4+ T cells ahead of sequencing. Cultured cells yielded isolated CD4+ T cells after about ten days. None of these healthy vaccinees had been infected with SARS-CoV-2 before vaccination. The specimen comprised CD4+ T cells from PBMCs cultured with HCoV-NL63 spike peptides, sampled before COVID-19 vaccination. The receptor source for this set is a human donor who received a COVID-19 vaccine.

This clone was found once. The CDR3 is CASGPSGRGGSMNTEAFF. In nucleotides, the CDR3 is TGTGCCAGCGGCCCTTCGGGGAGGGGGGGCTCTATGAACACTGAAGCTTTCTTT. The chain uses TRBV28 and TRBJ1-1, with D possibly TRBD1 on 6 matching bases. CDR3 length: 18 residues. Per the germline V gene, CDR1 is MDHEN and CDR2 is SYDVKM. The V and J ends lost 8 bases and 0 bases respectively, with 25 bases between them.

The V gene is TRBV11-2, the J gene TRBJ2-6, with a possible D match to TRBD1 (5 bases). The CDR3 totals 15 residues. V was trimmed by 0 bases and J by 6 bases, leaving 9 bases between them. In germline, CDR1 is SGHAT, CDR2 FQNNGV. Written as DNA, the CDR3 is TGTGCCAGCAGCTTAGACAGGGTAGAGGCCAACGTCCTGACTTTC. Its protein product is CASSLDRVEANVLTF.

The chain has TRBV11-2 and TRBJ2-7, with TRBD2 identical over 7 bases. The germline V gene has CDR1 SGHAT and CDR2 FQNNGV. The CDR3 is 15 residues long. V lost 0 bases, J lost 0 bases, and 2 bases stayed unmatched. CDR3 coding DNA: TGTGCCAGCAGCTTAGAGGGGGGGAGCTCCTACGAGCAGTACGTC. It codes for CASSLEGGSSYEQYV.

The chain carries TRBV2 and TRBJ1-1; possibly TRBD1 for D (5 bases). CDR3 length: 11 amino acids. V lost 6 bases to trimming and J lost 5 bases, with 7 bases between them. The germline V gene encodes CDR1 SNHLY and CDR2 FYNNEI. The CDR3 coding sequence is TGTGCCAGCAGAGAGGGGACTGAAGCTTTCTTT. It codes for CASREGTEAFF.

This rearrangement joins TRBV2 to TRBJ2-5; 16 positions match TRBD2. The CDR3 has 17 amino acids. Germline CDR1 SNHLY, CDR2 FYNNEI. V trimming: 6 bases; J trimming: 5 bases; junction bases outside the gene matches: 9. The CDR3 spells CASRAGTSGGAGETQYF. In DNA form, the CDR3 reads TGTGCCAGCAGAGCCGGGACTAGCGGGGGGGCCGGGGAGACCCAGTACTTC. The whole variable domain, filled in from reference TRBV2 and TRBJ2-5, reads EPEVTQTPSHQVTQMGQEVILRCVPISNHLYFYWYRQILGQKVEFLVSFYNNEISEKSEIFDDQFSVERPDGSNFTLKIRSTKLEDSAMYFCASRAGTSGGAGETQYFGPGTRLLVL.